This T cell receptor (beta chain) derives from a study of vaccination and CD4 T cells after COVID-19. Specified treatment: approximately nine-day PBMC culture with coronavirus spike peptide pools or control peptides (ViraFEST assay). Approximately 1.8 million PBMCs per well were cultured with roughly 9.2 IU/ml IL-2 and about 10 ug/ml peptide pools. A remark on this clonotype: The antigen is not known.

Sequencing of cultured CD4+ T cell DNA used the Oncomine TCR Beta short-read assay. One entry per CDR3 protein results from TCRdb running MiXCR on the PCR reads. The sample contains 9,500 to 15,000 distinct CDR3 sequences, roughly 57% of which appear only once. Unmatched junction bases numbered 1, after V lost 4 bases and J lost 2 bases. Germline V lookup: CDR1 DFQATT, CDR2 SNEGSKA (reference sequence). This CDR3 comprises 13 residues. This sequence joins TRBV20-1 and TRBJ2-1; 8 bases are a match to TRBD2. The sequence was collected from a human donor who had recovered from COVID-19. The specimen was CD4+ T cells from blood, cultured in vitro. The CDR3 DNA reads TGCAGTGCTATTAGCGGGACCTACAATGAGCAGTTCTTC. Residues: CSAISGTYNEQFF.